This T cell receptor (beta chain) originates from a study of blood T cells in healthy people across ages. J lost 3 bases, V lost 1 base, and 9 bases had no gene match. CDR1 and CDR2 from the germline V gene are LGHNA and YNFKEQ. The CDR3 extends over 16 amino acids. General study findings and limits: Unknown donor CMV status possibly confounded expanded clonotype changes.

Then a second PCR, running about 6 to 12 cycles, was carried out with a sample-barcoded 5' primer and a J-beta primer mix. Using its own MiXCR run on the 5' RACE reads, TCRdb lists one record per CDR3 protein. The table records about a million distinct CDR3 sequences, approximately 50% of them present only once. This clonotype came up a few times. Its antigen remains unknown. This receptor was taken from an older woman in good health. J is TRBJ2-7 and V is TRBV4-2, with TRBD1 matching over 7 bases. The sample comprised blood. The CDR3 here is CASSQAGGQLIYEQYF. In DNA form, the CDR3 reads TGTGCCAGCAGCCAAGCAGGGGGACAGTTAATCTACGAGCAGTACTTC.